This TCR beta chain emerged from a study of PD-1 blockade in mismatch repair-deficient tumors. Study as a whole: Patients had eleven to twelve mismatch repair-deficient cancer types, all previously treated and progressing. Study results and limitations: After pembrolizumab, tumor-resident clones rose rapidly, then generally contracted before radiologic responses.

The TCR-sequenced patients were a few responders to pembrolizumab. Germline CDR1 reads SGHNT; CDR2 reads YENEEA. The CDR3 contains 13 residues. Trimming took off 8 bases at V and 5 bases at J, with 13 bases between the two ends. The data were produced by immunoSEQ multiplex PCR, yet TCRdb's version contains in-frame clones alone and is incomplete. The sample has some 84,000 clones; roughly 80% are singletons. This clone was seen a handful of times. Its specificity is unknown. Here the sequenced sample was peripheral blood, taken 12 weeks after starting pembrolizumab. V is TRBV11-3 and J is TRBJ1-3, with a weak D call TRBD1 (5 bases). This TCR was recovered from an adult with mismatch repair-deficient cancer. The CDR3 region has the DNA TGTGCCAGCGGAAACAGGACCCGAAACACCATATATTTT. Residues: CASGNRTRNTIYF.